The rows below give T cell receptor beta chains drawn from one sample of a study of cytomegalovirus exposure and HLA in healthy donors. The repertoire was sequenced with immunoSEQ multiplex PCR; TCRdb's copy has only in-frame clones and lacks some. This sample has 100,000 to 150,000 clones, with around 72% found just once. Sequencing was carried out using PBMCs. The receptors here all came from a woman in her thirties or forties in good health and CMV-seronegative. CDR3s leave out the opening cysteine and the closing phenylalanine or tryptophan.

V gene	CDR3 protein
TRBV11-1	ASSMDRGQKNSGNTIY
TRBV6-6	ASRWGSTDTQY
TRBV5-1	ASNSGGRYEQY
TRBV2	ASSGGASPYNEQF
TRBV2	ASSATVQETQY
TRBV4-1	ASSTDRGSYNEQF
TRBV28	ATWRGMDLEAF
TRBV30	AWSGGAYTGELF
TRBV7-6	ASSYAGTSGGAETQY
TRBV15	ATSRSPGTGYEKLF
TRBV6-6	ASSAGLAEIGNEQF
TRBV5-1	ASSLGGGGSGGLQF
TRBV11-1	ASSSDRGSEAF
TRBV28	ASTPGTSGYTDTQY
TRBV27	ASRLGTEAF